This T cell receptor beta chain was found in a study of shared clonotypes between healthy human individuals. Across the study: Each donor's CD4 naive and CD4 memory cells filled three plates apiece, CD8 naive two, and CD8 memory one.

A remark on this clone: Its antigen is not identified.

Study results and caveats: Generation probability values for non-shared clonotypes were lower than those for clonotypes shared by all four donors.

Positively selected for CCR7, the CD45RO-negative cells used as naive CD8 cells excluded terminally differentiated effector memory CD45RA+ cells. Donors were healthy HIV-negative adults without recently reported acute infections or vaccinations. Every donor, a Caucasian adult, lived in Nashville, Tennessee. TCRdb's copy holds only in-frame clones and misses some; the assay was immunoSEQ multiplex PCR. The table lists hundreds of thousands of clones, under 95% of them singletons. The germline CDR1 and CDR2 sequences are MNHNY and SVGAGI (reference sequence). With 10 bases removed from V and 9 bases from J, the gap between germline ends came to 15 bases. This CDR3 comprises 11 residues.

The chain uses TRBV6-6 and TRBJ2-5; D tentatively fits TRBD1 or TRBD2 (5 bases each). The sequencing input was naive CD8+ T cells sorted from blood. The origin of this receptor is a young man in good health. As DNA, the CDR3 is TGTGCCACCCGACGGGAAGGGGCCCAGTACTTC. This encodes CATRREGAQYF.